This T cell receptor (beta chain) was sequenced during a study of immune cell composition in non-small cell lung cancer. The study, taken as a whole, reports: Tumour-associated clones >0.5% occurred in roughly a third of adenocarcinomas, over 60% of squamous. Tumour TCR-beta clonality was not significantly tied to smoking pack-years. It was not proven that tumour-reactive clones equal dominant tumour-associated clones.

The CDR3 covers 15 residues. Trimming took 5 bases from V and 4 from J; bases not matched to a gene: 3. Germline V CDR1 and CDR2: MRHNA, SNTAGT. The data were produced by immunoSEQ multiplex PCR, yet TCRdb's version contains in-frame clones alone and is incomplete. The sample holds several thousand clones, about 74% seen once. Details on this clone: Its antigen is undetermined.

The TCR originated in a human donor with non-small cell lung cancer. Material for sequencing was lung tumor tissue. The rearrangement links TRBV6-4 to TRBJ2-2; 11 bases align to TRBD2. As DNA, the CDR3 is TGTGCCAGCAGTACTAGCGGGGGTGGCACCGGGGAGCTGTTTTTT. It encodes CASSTSGGGTGELFF.